This TCR beta chain originates from a study of shared clonotypes between healthy human individuals. CD45RO-negative, CCR7-positively selected cells formed the naive CD8 fraction, excluding terminally differentiated effector memory CD45RA+ cells. The DNA input per sorted-subset replicate PCR was approximately 210 ng, corresponding to around 30,000 T cell genomes. Measured with immunoSEQ multiplex PCR; TCRdb has only the in-frame clones, and not every one. The sample lists about 2 million clones; over 85% were seen once. Trimming stripped 5 bases from V and 7 bases from J, with 15 bases between. Germline assignment: CDR1 MDHEN and CDR2 SYDVKM. The CDR3 covers 14 residues.

The J gene is TRBJ2-1, the V gene TRBV28; no reliable D call. Sequenced: naive CD8+ T cells sorted from blood. The clonotype was recovered from a man younger than 35 in good health. The CDR3: CASSLSPKGNEQFF. The CDR3 DNA sequence: TGTGCCAGCAGTCTATCCCCTAAGGGAAATGAGCAGTTCTTC.